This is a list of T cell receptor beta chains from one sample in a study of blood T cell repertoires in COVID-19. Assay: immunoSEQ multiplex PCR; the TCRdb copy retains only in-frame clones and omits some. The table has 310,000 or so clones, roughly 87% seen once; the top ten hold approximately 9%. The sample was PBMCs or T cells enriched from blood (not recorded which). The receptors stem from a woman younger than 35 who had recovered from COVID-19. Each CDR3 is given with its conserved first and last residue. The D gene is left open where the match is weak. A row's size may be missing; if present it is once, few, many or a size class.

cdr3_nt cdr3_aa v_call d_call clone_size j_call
TGTGCCAGCAGCGTAGGACAGAACACCATATATTTT CASSVGQNTIYF TRBV9 NA NA TRBJ1-3
TGCGCCAGCTCCGCGGGAGGTCGGGTCGGGGATACGCAGTATTTT CASSAGGRVGDTQYF TRBV4-1 TRBD2 NA TRBJ2-3
TGTGCCAGCAGCTTGGTTAGTCAGCCCCAGCATTTT CASSLVSQPQHF TRBV5-8 NA NA TRBJ1-5
TGCGCCAGCAAAGGACTAGCGGGTTACAATGAGCAGTTCTTC CASKGLAGYNEQFF TRBV5-1 TRBD2 NA TRBJ2-1
TGTGCCAGTAGGCAGGGGGCGGACACCGGGGAGCTGTTTTTT CASRQGADTGELFF TRBV19 TRBD1 NA TRBJ2-2
TGTGCCAGCAGCCAATCCGGACTAGCGGGAGCGAGGGAGCAGTACTTC CASSQSGLAGAREQYF TRBV7-9 TRBD2 NA TRBJ2-7
TGTGCCAGCAGTTACGGGCCCGATCAGCCCCAGCATTTT CASSYGPDQPQHF TRBV6-5 NA NA TRBJ1-5
TGTGCCAGCTCACCTTCAGGACAGCCCAGTCAGCCCCAGCATTTT CASSPSGQPSQPQHF TRBV18 NA few TRBJ1-5
TGCAGCGCCCGGCCCCTAGCGGGGGATACCACAGATACGCAGTATTTT CSARPLAGDTTDTQYF TRBV29-1 TRBD2 NA TRBJ2-3
TGTGCCAGCAGTCAGGGGACTAGTGAGCAAGAGACCCAGTACTTC CASSQGTSEQETQYF TRBV27 TRBD2 NA TRBJ2-5
TGTGCCATCAGTGACACAGGCACTGAAGCTTTCTTT CAISDTGTEAFF TRBV10-3 NA medium-sized TRBJ1-1
TGCGCCAGCAGCCAGCAACAGGGTCTTGGCTACACCTTC CASSQQQGLGYTF TRBV4-1 NA NA TRBJ1-2
TGTGCCAGCAGTAAAGGGGTAAATTCACCCCTCCACTTT CASSKGVNSPLHF TRBV7-3 NA NA TRBJ1-6
TGTGCCAGCAGACCGACAAGCCCTCCTCGGGACTACGAGCAGTACTTC CASRPTSPPRDYEQYF TRBV25-1 NA NA TRBJ2-7
TGTGCCAGCAGTTCCGCCGCCGGGACACTTACCTACGAGCAGTACTTC CASSSAAGTLTYEQYF TRBV28 NA NA TRBJ2-7
TGTGCCAGCAGTGTAGGAGGAATGAACACTGAAGCTTTCTTT CASSVGGMNTEAFF TRBV2 NA NA TRBJ1-1
TGTGCCACCAGCTTAGGTATGGGGCTCAGCAATCAGCCCCAGCATTTT CATSLGMGLSNQPQHF TRBV15 NA NA TRBJ1-5
TGTGCCAGCAGTTTGTCGGTCAATCAGCCCCAGCATTTT CASSLSVNQPQHF TRBV27 NA NA TRBJ1-5
TGTGCCACGAGGTTAGCGGGGGGAAGCTACGAGCAGTACTTC CATRLAGGSYEQYF TRBV15 TRBD2 NA TRBJ2-7